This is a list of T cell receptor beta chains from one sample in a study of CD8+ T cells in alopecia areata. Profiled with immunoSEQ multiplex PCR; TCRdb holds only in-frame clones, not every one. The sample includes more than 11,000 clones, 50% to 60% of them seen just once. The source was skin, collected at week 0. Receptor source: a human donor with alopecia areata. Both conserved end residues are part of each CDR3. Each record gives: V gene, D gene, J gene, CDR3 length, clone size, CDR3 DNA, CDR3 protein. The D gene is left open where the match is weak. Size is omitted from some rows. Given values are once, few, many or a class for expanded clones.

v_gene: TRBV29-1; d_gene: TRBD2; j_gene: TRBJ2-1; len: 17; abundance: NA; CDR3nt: TGCAGCGTTGAAGATCCCCCCGGGGAGGGGATGAACAATGAGCAGTTCTTC; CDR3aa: CSVEDPPGEGMNNEQFF
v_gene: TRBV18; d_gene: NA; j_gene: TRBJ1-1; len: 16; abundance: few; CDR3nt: TGTGCCAGCTCACCAGAGATAAGAGGGAGGAACACTGAAGCTTTCTTT; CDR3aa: CASSPEIRGRNTEAFF
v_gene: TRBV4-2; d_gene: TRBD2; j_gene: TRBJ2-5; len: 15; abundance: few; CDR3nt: TGTGCCAGCAGCTTGGGCGGGGGGGCTGGAGAGACCCAGTACTTC; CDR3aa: CASSLGGGAGETQYF
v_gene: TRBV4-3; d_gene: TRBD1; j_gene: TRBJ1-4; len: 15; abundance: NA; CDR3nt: TGCGCCAGCAGCCGATGGACAGGGTCGGGAGAAAAACTGTTTTTT; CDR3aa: CASSRWTGSGEKLFF
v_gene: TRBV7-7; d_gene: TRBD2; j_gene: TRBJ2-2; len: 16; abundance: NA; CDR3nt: TGTGCTAGCAGTCCAAGCGGGGGGGCCGTCGGCGGGGAGCTGTTTTTT; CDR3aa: CASSPSGGAVGGELFF
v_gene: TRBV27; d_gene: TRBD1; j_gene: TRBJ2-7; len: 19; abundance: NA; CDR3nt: TGTGCCAGCAGTCCCCTCGACAGGGTGGGGTTCGGTCGCTCCTACGAGCAGTACTTC; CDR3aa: CASSPLDRVGFGRSYEQYF
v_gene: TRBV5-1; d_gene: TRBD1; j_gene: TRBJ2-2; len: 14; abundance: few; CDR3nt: TGCGCCAGCAGTCGGGACAGTAACACCGGGGAGCTGTTTTTT; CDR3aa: CASSRDSNTGELFF
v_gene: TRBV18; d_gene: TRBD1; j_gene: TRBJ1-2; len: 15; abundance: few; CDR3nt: TGTGCCAGCTCACCGGCGGACAGGGGTGACTATGGCTACACCTTC; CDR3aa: CASSPADRGDYGYTF
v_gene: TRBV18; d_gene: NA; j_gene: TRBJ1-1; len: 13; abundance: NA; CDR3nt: TGTGCCAGCTCACCACAGGGGAAAACTGAAGCTTTCTTT; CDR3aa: CASSPQGKTEAFF
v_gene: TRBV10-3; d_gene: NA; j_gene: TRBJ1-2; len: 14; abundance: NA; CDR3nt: TGTGCCATCCTCTCAGGCGACCGGTACGCTGGCTACACCTTC; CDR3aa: CAILSGDRYAGYTF
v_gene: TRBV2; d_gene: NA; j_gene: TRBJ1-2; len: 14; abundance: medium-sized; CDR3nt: TGTGCCAGCAGTGAAGGCAGGGGTGCCTATGGCTACACCTTC; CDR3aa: CASSEGRGAYGYTF
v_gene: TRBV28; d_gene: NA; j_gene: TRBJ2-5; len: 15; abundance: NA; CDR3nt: TGTGCCAGCACCCCACTACTAGAAGTGGGAATGGAGCAGTACTTC; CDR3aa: CASTPLLEVGMEQYF
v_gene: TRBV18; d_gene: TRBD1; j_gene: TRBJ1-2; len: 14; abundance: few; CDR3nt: TGTGCCAGCTCACCAGGGACAGCAGCCTATGGCTACACCTTC; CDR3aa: CASSPGTAAYGYTF